One sample yielded the 17 T cell receptor beta chains listed below, sequenced in a study of shared clonotypes between healthy human individuals. Sequencing was performed with immunoSEQ multiplex PCR; in TCRdb, only in-frame clones are kept and a portion is missing. This table has about 2.4 million clones, 80% to 95% appearing once. The material sequenced was naive CD4+ T cells from PBMCs. Subset indicated: CD45RA+ positively selected. These receptor sequences come from a man younger than 35 in good health. Some clones in this sample may be carry-over from other donors' samples.

CDR3 sequence: CASSIGAAPYEQYF. The CDR3 DNA follows: TGTGCCAGTAGTATAGGCGCAGCCCCCTACGAGCAGTACTTC. The chain joins TRBV19 to TRBJ2-7; D gene unclear. Trimming shortened V by 1 base and J by 2 bases, and 9 bases separated the two germline ends. The germline gives CDR1 LNHDA, CDR2 SQIVND (reference sequence). CDR3 length: 14 amino acids.

J is TRBJ1-2 and V is TRBV4-2, with D unclear. V shed 0 bases and J shed 4 bases, with 6 bases lying between them. The CDR3 has 13 residues. CDR1 LGHNA and CDR2 YNFKEQ come from the germline V gene. Written as DNA, the CDR3 is TGTGCCAGCAGCCAAGACGCAGGCTATGGCTACACCTTC. This codes for CASSQDAGYGYTF.

The V call is TRBV30, the J call TRBJ1-2; D gene ambiguous. The V and J ends lost 4 bases and 3 bases respectively, with 12 bases between them. Per the germline V gene, CDR1 is GTSNPN and CDR2 is SVGIG (reference sequence). The CDR3 runs 13 residues. The CDR3 sequence is CAWNPGADYGYTF. The CDR3, as DNA: TGTGCCTGGAATCCGGGAGCCGACTATGGCTACACCTTC.

V and J are TRBV6-5 and TRBJ2-7; the D gene could be TRBD1 or TRBD2 (5 bases each). The CDR3 contains 13 residues. Trimming removed 6 bases from V and 5 bases from J, with 14 bases in between. CDR1 MNHEY and CDR2 SVGAGI come from the germline V gene. CDR3 sequence reads: CASSRTLGDEQYF. CDR3 sequence (DNA): TGTGCCAGCAGCAGGACCCTGGGGGACGAGCAGTACTTC.

The chain recombines TRBV2 with TRBJ2-3; D remains unclear. The germline V and J ends were trimmed by 3 bases and 2 bases, with 12 bases remaining between them. The CDR3 is made up of 15 amino acids. The germline CDR1 and CDR2 sequences are SNHLY and FYNNEI. Here the CDR3 reads CASSDFRSPTDTQYF. The CDR3 DNA is TGTGCCAGCAGTGACTTCCGCAGCCCCACAGATACGCAGTATTTT.

The chain employs TRBV30 and TRBJ1-2; D remains ambiguous. Germline V gene sequence: CDR1 GTSNPN, CDR2 SVGIG (reference sequence). The CDR3 is 13 residues long. The V gene lost 3 bases and the J gene lost 0 bases, with 8 bases spanning the gap. As DNA, the CDR3 is TGTGCCTGGAGCGCCCAGCCTAACTATGGCTACACCTTC. Residues: CAWSAQPNYGYTF.

A single count supports this clone. The rearrangement joins TRBV4-3 to TRBJ1-2, with no clear D. V lost 3 bases, J lost 0 bases, and 8 bases lay in between. This CDR3 spans 14 amino acids. Germline V lookup: CDR1 LGHNA, CDR2 YSLEER. DNA of the CDR3: TGCGCCAGCAGCCACCCGGGGTCTAACTATGGCTACACCTTC. Residues: CASSHPGSNYGYTF.

The sample holds a few counts of this clone. The chain is built from TRBV30 and TRBJ1-5; 9 nucleotides line up with TRBD1. There are 15 residues in the CDR3. Germline assignment: CDR1 GTSNPN and CDR2 SVGIG (reference sequence). J was trimmed by 6 bases and V by 0 bases; bases with no gene match: 6. The CDR3, as DNA: TGTGCCTGGAGTGTAATGGGACAGGGAAGTCAGCCCCAGCATTTT. It yields the protein CAWSVMGQGSQPQHF.

V is TRBV9 and J is TRBJ2-5, with D possibly called TRBD1 or TRBD2 (6 bases each). The germline gives CDR1 SGDLS, CDR2 YYNGEE. CDR3 length: 15 amino acids. Deletions cut 3 bases from V and 1 base from J, with 13 bases between. The CDR3 DNA reads as TGTGCCAGCAGCGAGGGGGGCCCTTCCCAAGAGACCCAGTACTTC. Translating gives CASSEGGPSQETQYF.

This clone was counted only a few times. CDR3 coding DNA: TGTGCCAGCTCACGGGAGTACAACACTGAAGCTTTCTTT. Amino acid sequence: CASSREYNTEAFF. The V gene is TRBV6-5, the J gene TRBJ1-1; the D is unclear. Trimming left V 8 bases short and J 2 bases short, with 12 bases between. Germline V lookup: CDR1 MNHEY, CDR2 SVGAGI. This CDR3 is built from 13 residues.

The rearrangement links TRBV5-1 to TRBJ1-1; 8 bases are a match to TRBD1. The CDR3 loop spans 15 amino acids. CDR1 and CDR2 from the germline V gene are SGHRS and YFSETQ. V lost 3 bases to trimming and J lost 3 bases; unmatched junction nucleotides: 7. The CDR3 DNA sequence: TGCGCCAGCAGCTCGGACAGGGACGTTTACACTGAAGCTTTCTTT. Translating gives CASSSDRDVYTEAFF. The full variable domain, with the rest looked up from reference TRBV5-1 and TRBJ1-1, is KAGVTQTPRYLIKTRGQQVTLSCSPISGHRSVSWYQQTPGQGLQFLFEYFSETQRNKGNFPGRFSGRQFSNSRSEMNVSTLELGDSALYLCASSSDRDVYTEAFFGQGTRLTVV.

V gene TRBV10-3 combines with J gene TRBJ2-1, with 10 bases that match TRBD2. Germline loops: CDR1 ENHRY, CDR2 SYGVKD. J was trimmed by 4 bases and V by 6 bases; bases with no gene match: 6. CDR3 size: 15 residues. CDR3 sequence (DNA): TGTGCCATCAGCCCGGGACTAGCGCCTTACAATGAGCAGTTCTTC. Its protein product is CAISPGLAPYNEQFF.

Concerning this clone: Other nucleotide sequences in the sample specify the same CDR3. The chain carries TRBV9 and TRBJ1-2; D uncertain. CDR1 is SGDLS and CDR2 is YYNGEE in the germline V gene. CDR3 length equals 14 residues. V lost 1 base to trimming and J lost 2 bases, with 9 bases between them. Here the CDR3 reads CASSVLGGNYGYTF. CDR3 nucleotides: TGTGCCAGCAGCGTATTAGGCGGGAACTATGGCTACACCTTC.

CDR3: CATTRMRRERAEAFF. The CDR3 DNA sequence: TGTGCCACCACCCGGATGAGGAGGGAGAGGGCTGAAGCTTTCTTT. This rearrangement joins TRBV15 to TRBJ1-1; no definite D call. Trimming took 7 bases from V and 6 from J, leaving 21 bases between them. CDR1 and CDR2 (germline): LNHNV, YYDKDF (reference sequence). The CDR3 spans 15 residues.

The chain combines TRBV30 with TRBJ1-2, with D possibly being TRBD1 (6 bases). The length of the CDR3 is 14 residues. The V end lost 4 bases, the J end lost 5 bases, and 17 bases lay between the germline ends. CDR1 and CDR2 from the germline V gene are GTSNPN and SVGIG (reference sequence). CDR3 in amino acids: CAWTREPRGYGYTF. CDR3 DNA: TGTGCCTGGACCAGAGAGCCAAGGGGGTATGGCTACACCTTC. The variable domain in full, with the rest retrieved from reference TRBV30 and TRBJ1-2, is SQTIHQWPATLVQPVGSPLSLECTVEGTSNPNLYWYRQAAGRGLQLLFYSVGIGQISSEVPQNLSASRPQDRQFILSSKKLLLSDSGFYLCAWTREPRGYGYTFGSGTRLTVV.

This chain uses TRBV28 with TRBJ1-2, with D possibly TRBD1 on 5 matching bases. The CDR3 is made up of 15 amino acids. Germline lookup yields CDR1 MDHEN and CDR2 SYDVKM. V gave up 5 bases and J gave up 5 bases, with 18 bases separating them. The CDR3 reads CASSIASLGAYGYTF. CDR3 bases: TGTGCCAGCAGTATAGCCTCGTTAGGGGCGTATGGCTACACCTTC.

V and J are TRBV27 and TRBJ2-7, with D unresolved. Germline CDR1 is MNHEY and CDR2 is SMNVEV (reference sequence). The CDR3 runs 13 residues. Trimming left V 5 bases short and J 0 bases short, with 8 bases between. The DNA of the CDR3 is TGTGCCAGCAGTCGGGCAGACTCCTACGAGCAGTACTTC. This encodes CASSRADSYEQYF.